The 18 T cell receptor beta chains given below trace back to one sample, sequenced in a study of blood T cell repertoires in COVID-19. The repertoire was sequenced with immunoSEQ multiplex PCR; TCRdb's copy has only in-frame clones and lacks some. The sample holds about 53,000 clones, around 80% seen once. Sequenced sample: peripheral blood. The receptors come from a human donor in a cohort sampled during active COVID-19.

Of note for this clone: Relative to the germline gene, one junction end is altered; a read error may explain this. The chain has TRBV6-6 and TRBJ2-3; D perhaps matches TRBD2 (5 bases). This CDR3 region has 12 residues. Germline loops: CDR1 MNHNY, CDR2 SVGAGI (reference sequence). The CDR3 DNA is TGTGCCAGCAGTTACCGGGGAGAACTTCCCCATTTT. As protein: CASSYRGELPHF.

The gene calls are TRBV19 and TRBJ2-5; 11 bases line up with TRBD1. The length of the CDR3 is 16 residues. The trim removed 6 bases at V and 3 bases at J, leaving 9 bases unmatched. Per germline, CDR1 LNHDA and CDR2 SQIVND (reference sequence). Here the CDR3 reads CASRAPRTGGEETQYF. Written as DNA, the CDR3 is TGTGCCAGTAGAGCCCCCCGGACAGGGGGCGAAGAGACCCAGTACTTC.

A single count supports this clone. This chain uses TRBV3-1 (or the pseudogene TRBV3-2) with TRBJ2-1; D unclear. V was trimmed by 1 base and J by 5 bases, leaving 12 bases between them. The CDR3 is 15 amino acids. Germline V gives CDR1 LGHDT, CDR2 YNNKEL (reference sequence). The CDR3 reads CASSQVRSVHNEQFF. In nucleotides, the CDR3 is TGTGCCAGCAGCCAAGTCAGGTCTGTTCACAATGAGCAGTTCTTC.

J is TRBJ1-5 and V is TRBV2, with D possibly being TRBD1 (5 bases). CDR3 length: 14 residues. V lost 1 base, J lost 6 bases, and 10 bases lay in between. The germline V gene encodes CDR1 SNHLY and CDR2 FYNNEI. DNA of the CDR3: TGTGCCAGCAGTGAAGTGGGGGGGGGTCAGCCCCAGCATTTT. Translating it yields CASSEVGGGQPQHF.

This chain joins TRBV30 and TRBJ1-5, with D maybe TRBD1 (6 bases). Per germline, CDR1 GTSNPN and CDR2 SVGIG (reference sequence). The CDR3 covers 14 residues. Trimming shortened V by 0 bases and J by 5 bases, and 11 bases separated the two germline ends. Written as DNA, the CDR3 is TGTGCCTGGAGTGTGACGACAGGCTATCAGCCCCAGCATTTT. This codes for CAWSVTTGYQPQHF. Looking up the rest from reference TRBV30 and TRBJ1-5 gives the full variable domain: SQTIHQWPATLVQPVGSPLSLECTVEGTSNPNLYWYRQAAGRGLQLLFYSVGIGQISSEVPQNLSASRPQDRQFILSSKKLLLSDSGFYLCAWSVTTGYQPQHFGDGTRLSIL.

The chain has TRBV12-3 or TRBV12-4 and TRBJ1-1, with D maybe TRBD1 (5 bases). The ends were cut back, 9 bases at V and 8 bases at J, with 16 bases in the middle. This CDR3 has 12 residues. The chain's CDR3 is CARTWGGIEAFF. As DNA, the CDR3 is TGTGCCAGAACATGGGGGGGTATCGAAGCTTTCTTT.

V and J are TRBV7-9 and TRBJ1-2, with 9 positions matching TRBD1. Germline V lookup: CDR1 SEHNR, CDR2 FQNEAQ (reference sequence). The CDR3 extends over 14 amino acids. The junction had 4 bases not matched to a gene; V was cut back by 2 bases and J by 6 bases. DNA for the CDR3: TGTGCCAGCAGCTTATCGGGGACAGGGAATGGCTACACCTTC. It is translated as CASSLSGTGNGYTF. Full variable domain (outside the CDR3, taken from reference TRBV7-9 and TRBJ1-2): DTGVSQNPRHKITKRGQNVTFRCDPISEHNRLYWYRQTLGQGPEFLTYFQNEAQLEKSRLLSDRFSAERPKGSFSTLEIQRTEQGDSAMYLCASSLSGTGNGYTFGSGTRLTVV.

The CDR3 DNA reads TGCGCCAGCAGGGACGGACAGGGATCGACTGAAGCTTTCTTT. This translates into CASRDGQGSTEAFF. The chain joins TRBV10-2 to TRBJ1-1, with 8 bases identical to TRBD1. Germline trimming cut 6 bases from V and 5 bases from J; bases unmatched to any gene: 8. This CDR3 has 14 residues. The germline gives CDR1 WSHSY, CDR2 SAAADI.

This clone has just a few counts. This rearrangement joins TRBV27 to TRBJ2-5, with D possibly TRBD2 on 6 matching bases. Germline V gene data show CDR1 as MNHEY and CDR2 as SMNVEV (reference sequence). This CDR3 has 14 residues. Trimming took off 5 bases at V and 2 bases at J, with 12 bases between the two ends. The CDR3 bases are TGTGCCAGCAGTCCGCGGGACTGGCAAGAGACCCAGTACTTC. This codes for CASSPRDWQETQYF.

V usage is TRBV11-2 and J usage is TRBJ2-1, with TRBD2 identical over 7 bases. Germline CDR1 is SGHAT and CDR2 is FQNNGV. The junction had 9 bases not matched to a gene; V was cut back by 1 base and J by 6 bases. The CDR3 runs 16 residues. The CDR3 nucleotides read TGTGCCAGCAGCTTAGTCCGAACGCGGGGGAGCAATGAGCAGTTCTTC. Translated, it gives CASSLVRTRGSNEQFF.

The V gene is TRBV9, the J gene TRBJ2-3; D is possibly TRBD2 (6 bases). CDR1 is SGDLS, CDR2 YYNGEE, per germline. This CDR3 contains 16 residues. V was trimmed by 0 bases and J by 3 bases, leaving 14 bases between them. The CDR3 sequence is CASSVGVGEVTDTQYF. For the CDR3, the DNA is TGTGCCAGCAGCGTAGGGGTCGGGGAGGTAACAGATACGCAGTATTTT.

The chain joins TRBV5-1 to TRBJ2-7; the D gene is possibly TRBD2 (6 bases). The ends were cut back, 0 bases at V and 0 bases at J, with 13 bases in the middle. CDR3 length equals 16 residues. Germline V CDR1 and CDR2: SGHRS, YFSETQ. The CDR3 sequence is CASSLGSGPSSYEQYF. The CDR3 DNA is TGCGCCAGCAGCTTGGGTAGCGGACCTAGCTCCTACGAGCAGTACTTC.

This chain connects TRBV9 to TRBJ2-1, with 7 positions matching TRBD2. The CDR3 is 14 residues long. V shed 0 bases, J shed 7 bases, and the junction held 4 bases outside the gene matches. From germline, CDR1 is SGDLS and CDR2 YYNGEE. CDR3 in amino acids: CASSVGGRANEQFF. The CDR3 coding sequence is TGTGCCAGCAGCGTAGGAGGGAGGGCAAATGAGCAGTTCTTC.

The chain employs TRBV6-1 and TRBJ1-5; 9 bases are a match to TRBD1. Germline trimming cut 3 bases from V and 3 bases from J; bases unmatched to any gene: 3. This CDR3 spans 15 amino acids. Germline V gene data show CDR1 as MNHNS and CDR2 as SASEGT. In nucleotides, the CDR3 is TGTGCCAGCAGTGAGGGGACAGGGTTCAATCAGCCCCAGCATTTT. It encodes CASSEGTGFNQPQHF.

DNA for the CDR3: TGTGCCAGCAGCTTAACGGGGGACAATCAGCCCCAGCATTTT. This codes for CASSLTGDNQPQHF. The rearrangement links TRBV11-2 to TRBJ1-5; D possibly corresponds to TRBD1 (5 bases). Germline CDR1 reads SGHAT; CDR2 reads FQNNGV. Trimming removed 2 bases from V and 3 bases from J, with 8 bases in between. This CDR3 comprises 14 residues. The entire variable domain, with the rest obtained from reference TRBV11-2 and TRBJ1-5, is as follows: EAGVAQSPRYKIIEKRQSVAFWCNPISGHATLYWYQQILGQGPKLLIQFQNNGVVDDSQLPKDRFSAERLKGVDSTLKIQPAKLEDSAVYLCASSLTGDNQPQHFGDGTRLSIL.

J is TRBJ1-4 and V is TRBV4-1; D is possibly TRBD1 (6 bases). The CDR3 contains 12 residues. Trimming removed 3 bases at V and 8 bases at J, with 7 bases between. Germline CDR1 is MGHRA and CDR2 is YSYEKL. The CDR3 region has the DNA TGCGCCAGCAGCCATACAGGGGAAAAACTGTTTTTT. This sequence encodes CASSHTGEKLFF.

The rearrangement joins TRBV6-5 to TRBJ2-7; TRBD2 agrees at 7 bases. This CDR3 comprises 15 residues. Germline V gene data show CDR1 as MNHEY and CDR2 as SVGAGI. V gave up 4 bases and J gave up 2 bases; unmatched junction bases: 8. Written as DNA, the CDR3 is TGTGCCAGCAGTTCTAGGGGAGCGGGAACCTACGAGCAGTACTTC. As protein: CASSSRGAGTYEQYF.

The V and J genes are TRBV14 and TRBJ2-1, with TRBD2 matching 12 bases. The germline CDR1 and CDR2 sequences are SGHDN and FVKESK. Trimming cost V 0 bases and J 10 bases; bases outside gene matches: 7. The CDR3 length is 16 residues. CDR3 sequence: CASSQDLAGGFREQFF. CDR3 DNA: TGTGCCAGCAGCCAAGATCTAGCGGGGGGGTTCAGGGAGCAGTTCTTC.